The entry that follows covers one TCR beta chain sequence. The data are from a study of blood T cell repertoires in COVID-19. Across the study: The study drew acute and convalescent COVID-19 samples from the United States, Italy and Spain. T cells, B-cell-depleted T cells, or PBMCs provided the cDNA or gDNA that served as material.

Looked up from germline, CDR1 is SEHNR and CDR2 is FQNEAQ (reference sequence). The CDR3 is made up of 11 amino acids. Trimming at V came to 5 bases and at J to 7 bases, leaving 1 base not matched to a gene. Clones were sequenced by immunoSEQ multiplex PCR, and TCRdb holds only the in-frame ones, with some missing. The sample lists about 190,000 clones, about 83% occurring once. Sequencing was performed on peripheral blood. V is TRBV7-9 and J is TRBJ1-1; 7 bases are a match to TRBD1. The origin of this receptor is a woman between 65 and 79 years old with active or convalescent COVID-19. CDR3 sequence reads: CASSRQGEAFF. CDR3 DNA: TGTGCCAGCAGCCGACAGGGTGAAGCTTTCTTT.